What follows are 22 T cell receptor beta chains derived from one specimen sequenced in a study of T cell changes during pregnancy in multiple sclerosis. Generated by immunoSEQ multiplex PCR, the TCRdb table keeps only in-frame clones and is missing some. The table lists some 31,000 clones, around nine tenths of them singletons. This specimen consisted of CD8+ T cells from peripheral blood mononuclear cells, obtained in the second trimester of pregnancy. The receptors stem from a female donor with multiple sclerosis, enrolled in a pregnancy study.

The V and J genes are TRBV27 and TRBJ2-1; D is unresolved. The CDR3 has 16 amino acids. V shed 2 bases and J shed 0 bases, with 11 bases lying between them. Germline V lookup: CDR1 MNHEY, CDR2 SMNVEV (reference sequence). The CDR3 DNA follows: TGTGCCAGCAGTTTAAGTCAGGCGAGCTCCTACAATGAGCAGTTCTTC. Translation: CASSLSQASSYNEQFF.

This chain joins TRBV11-3 and TRBJ2-1; 9 bases fit TRBD2. V gave up 5 bases and J gave up 6 bases; unmatched junction bases: 11. Germline V gives CDR1 SGHNT, CDR2 YENEEA. There are 16 residues in the CDR3. CDR3 protein: CASSPRVREGTNEQFF. Here the CDR3 DNA reads TGTGCCAGCAGCCCTAGGGTGCGGGAGGGTACCAATGAGCAGTTCTTC.

V and J are TRBV5-5 and TRBJ1-1; no definite D call. The CDR3 length is 14 residues. Germline V CDR1 and CDR2: SGHKS, YYEKEE (reference sequence). The V end was cut by 1 base, the J end by 0 bases, with 7 bases between. CDR3 nucleotides: TGTGCCAGCAGCTTGCTCGGGATGAACACTGAAGCTTTCTTT. This sequence encodes CASSLLGMNTEAFF.

This chain joins TRBV27 and TRBJ2-7; D not certain. There are 13 residues in the CDR3. From germline, CDR1 is MNHEY and CDR2 SMNVEV (reference sequence). V lost 2 bases, J lost 2 bases, and 7 bases lay in between. In DNA form, the CDR3 reads TGTGCCAGCAGTTTAGTGGGCCCCTACGAGCAGTACTTC. The encoded protein is CASSLVGPYEQYF.

The chain carries TRBV7-9 and TRBJ2-2, with 7 bases lining up with TRBD1. The CDR3 is 17 residues long. Germline-derived CDR1 and CDR2 are SEHNR and FQNEAQ (reference sequence). Trimming at V came to 2 bases and at J to 1 base, leaving 7 bases not matched to a gene. For the CDR3, the DNA is TGTGCCAGCAGCTTAAGGGGGACAGCCCTGAACACCGGGGAGCTGTTTTTT. Translating gives CASSLRGTALNTGELFF. Full variable domain (rest looked up from reference TRBV7-9 and TRBJ2-2): DTGVSQNPRHKITKRGQNVTFRCDPISEHNRLYWYRQTLGQGPEFLTYFQNEAQLEKSRLLSDRFSAERPKGSFSTLEIQRTEQGDSAMYLCASSLRGTALNTGELFFGEGSRLTVL.

The chain employs TRBV28 and TRBJ1-2; D perhaps matches TRBD1 (5 bases). The germline V gene has CDR1 MDHEN and CDR2 SYDVKM. V gave up 2 bases and J gave up 8 bases, with 12 bases separating them. This CDR3 has 13 amino acids. CDR3 residues: CASSLPGELGYTF. DNA of the CDR3: TGTGCCAGCAGTTTACCGGGGGAACTCGGCTACACCTTC.

In this sample, this clone turned up a few times. This chain uses TRBV15 with TRBJ2-3, with 11 bases lining up with TRBD2. The V segment lost 5 bases and the J segment 5 bases; nucleotides outside the gene matches: 6. The CDR3 consists of 15 residues. CDR1 is LNHNV, CDR2 YYDKDF, per germline (reference sequence). CDR3 in DNA: TGTGCCACCAGCTTTACTAGCGGGGGAGGAGATACGCAGTATTTT. Translating gives CATSFTSGGGDTQYF.

The chain recombines TRBV9 with TRBJ2-7; D ambiguous. CDR1 and CDR2 from the germline V gene are SGDLS and YYNGEE. V gave up 0 bases and J gave up 1 base, with 8 bases separating them. This CDR3 spans 14 amino acids. CDR3: CASSVGGESYEQYF. In DNA, the CDR3 is TGTGCCAGCAGCGTAGGAGGAGAATCCTACGAGCAGTACTTC.

This sequence joins TRBV7-6 and TRBJ1-1, with no clear D. Germline CDR1 reads SGHVS; CDR2 reads FNYEAQ. V lost 2 bases, J lost 1 base, and 14 bases lay in between. The CDR3 contains 16 residues. CDR3 sequence reads: CASSLKSGFQNTEAFF. CDR3 coding DNA: TGTGCCAGCAGCTTAAAATCGGGATTCCAGAACACTGAAGCTTTCTTT.

The J gene is TRBJ2-5, the V gene TRBV14; 9 bases match TRBD2. CDR3 length: 12 amino acids. In germline, CDR1 is SGHDN, CDR2 FVKESK. J was trimmed by 4 bases and V by 8 bases; bases with no gene match: 2. The CDR3 loop is CASETSGETQYF. In DNA form, the CDR3 reads TGTGCCAGCGAGACTAGCGGAGAGACCCAGTACTTC.

The V and J genes are TRBV13 and TRBJ2-3; 7 nucleotides align to TRBD2. CDR3 length equals 15 residues. CDR1 is PRHDT and CDR2 is FYEKMQ in the germline V gene (reference sequence). Trimming cost V 3 bases and J 3 bases; bases outside gene matches: 6. The CDR3, as DNA: TGTGCCAGCAGCTTGGGAAGCGGGAAGACAGATACGCAGTATTTT. Protein: CASSLGSGKTDTQYF.

V gene TRBV29-1 combines with J gene TRBJ2-4; D is possibly TRBD1 (6 bases). CDR1 SQVTM and CDR2 ANQGSEA come from the germline V gene. V was trimmed by 2 bases and J by 0 bases, leaving 14 bases between them. The CDR3 contains 16 residues. For the CDR3, the DNA is TGCAGCGTTGAAACCCCGGACAGTCTAGCCAAAAACATTCAGTACTTC. Amino acids: CSVETPDSLAKNIQYF.

The rearrangement uses TRBV19 and TRBJ1-3; weak D call: TRBD1 (5 bases). V lost 3 bases and J lost 2, with 11 bases in between. The CDR3 totals 15 residues. CDR1 LNHDA and CDR2 SQIVND come from the germline V gene (reference sequence). This CDR3 is CASSIGRGTGNTIYF. CDR3 coding DNA: TGTGCCAGTAGTATTGGCCGGGGGACTGGAAACACCATATATTTT.

To note about this clone: Other DNA sequences in this specimen translate into the identical CDR3. The rearrangement uses TRBV6-6 and TRBJ2-3, with a possible D match to TRBD2 (6 bases). The ends were cut back, 8 bases at V and 5 bases at J, with 8 bases in the middle. The CDR3 totals 11 residues. Germline values: CDR1 MNHNY, CDR2 SVGAGI (reference sequence). CDR3 nucleotide sequence: TGTGCCAGCCGGGGAGGAGATACGCAGTATTTT. As protein: CASRGGDTQYF.

The CDR3: CASSLWADYNSGANVLTF. DNA for the CDR3: TGTGCCAGCAGTTTATGGGCAGATTATAACTCTGGGGCCAACGTCCTGACTTTC. The chain links TRBV27 to TRBJ2-6; D not certain. In germline, CDR1 is MNHEY, CDR2 SMNVEV (reference sequence). There are 18 residues in the CDR3. V was pared by 1 base and J by 0 bases, with 13 bases between.

This clone occurred a few times. The chain links TRBV7-9 to TRBJ2-3; perhaps TRBD2 as D (5 bases). Trimming took off 5 bases at V and 11 bases at J, with 17 bases between the two ends. The CDR3 consists of 13 residues. Germline V gene lookup returns CDR1 SEHNR and CDR2 FQNEAQ (reference sequence). This CDR3 reads CASSEDFLGGQYF. The DNA for the CDR3 is TGTGCCAGCAGCGAGGACTTTTTGGGTGGGCAGTATTTT.

V and J are TRBV7-6 and TRBJ2-4; 7 positions agree with TRBD2. This CDR3 contains 15 residues. V shed 4 bases and J 9 bases; nucleotides not matched to a gene: 12. The germline V gene has CDR1 SGHVS and CDR2 FNYEAQ. In DNA form, the CDR3 reads TGTGCCAGCAGCTCCGGGACTACCGCAAAGGGCATTCAGTACTTC. It specifies CASSSGTTAKGIQYF.

The chain employs TRBV19 and TRBJ2-7; a weak D match, TRBD2 (5 bases). With 5 bases removed from V and 3 bases from J, the gap between germline ends came to 14 bases. The CDR3 is 14 amino acids. Per germline, CDR1 LNHDA and CDR2 SQIVND (reference sequence). The CDR3 DNA reads as TGTGCCAGTAGTGACCGGACTTTAAGCTACGAGCAGTACTTC. Its translation is CASSDRTLSYEQYF.

J is TRBJ2-7 and V is TRBV30; D call uncertain. There are 12 residues in the CDR3. Germline values: CDR1 GTSNPN, CDR2 SVGIG (reference sequence). The V and J ends lost 0 bases and 1 base respectively, with 4 bases between them. The CDR3 DNA is TGTGCCTGGAGTGTAACTTCCTACGAGCAGTACTTC. This sequence encodes CAWSVTSYEQYF. Supplemented by reference TRBV30 and TRBJ2-7, the full variable domain reads SQTIHQWPATLVQPVGSPLSLECTVEGTSNPNLYWYRQAAGRGLQLLFYSVGIGQISSEVPQNLSASRPQDRQFILSSKKLLLSDSGFYLCAWSVTSYEQYFGPGTRLTVT.

The CDR3 spells CASSLAGAPETQYF. In nucleotides, the CDR3 is TGTGCCAGCAGCTTAGCGGGAGCACCAGAGACCCAGTACTTC. The V and J genes are TRBV7-2 and TRBJ2-5; D might be TRBD2 (5 bases). V lost 0 bases and J lost 4, with 9 bases in between. The V gene's germline CDR1 is SGHTA and CDR2 FQGNSA. The CDR3 runs 14 residues.

This sequence joins TRBV10-3 and TRBJ1-2; D is unresolved. The V gene's germline CDR1 is ENHRY and CDR2 SYGVKD. Deletions cut 2 bases from V and 10 bases from J, with 11 bases between. The CDR3 consists of 12 residues. The CDR3: CAISEGSAFYTF. For the CDR3, the DNA is TGTGCCATCAGTGAGGGGTCAGCGTTCTACACCTTC.

This rearrangement joins TRBV11-1 to TRBJ2-7, with TRBD1 matching over 10 bases. CDR1 and CDR2 (germline): SGHAT, FQDESV (reference sequence). CDR3 size: 14 residues. The V segment lost 3 bases and the J segment 7 bases; nucleotides outside the gene matches: 6. In DNA form, the CDR3 reads TGTGCCAGCAGCTTTGGGACAGGGGTGATGGAGCAGTACTTC. Its translation: CASSFGTGVMEQYF. Full variable domain (missing parts from reference TRBV11-1 and TRBJ2-7): EAEVAQSPRYKITEKSQAVAFWCDPISGHATLYWYRQILGQGPELLVQFQDESVVDDSQLPKDRFSAERLKGVDSTLKIQPAELGDSAMYLCASSFGTGVMEQYFGPGTRLTVT.